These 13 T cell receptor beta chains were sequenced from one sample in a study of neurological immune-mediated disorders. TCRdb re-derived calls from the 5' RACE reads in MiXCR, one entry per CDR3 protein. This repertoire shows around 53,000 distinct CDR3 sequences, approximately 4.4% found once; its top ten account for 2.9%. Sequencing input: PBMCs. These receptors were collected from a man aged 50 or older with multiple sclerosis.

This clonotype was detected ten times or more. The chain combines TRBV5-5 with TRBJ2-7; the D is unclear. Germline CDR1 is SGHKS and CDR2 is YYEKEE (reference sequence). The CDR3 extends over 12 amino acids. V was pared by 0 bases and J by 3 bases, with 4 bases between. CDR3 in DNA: TGTGCCAGCAGCTTGGGGAACTACGAGCAGTACTTC. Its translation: CASSLGNYEQYF.

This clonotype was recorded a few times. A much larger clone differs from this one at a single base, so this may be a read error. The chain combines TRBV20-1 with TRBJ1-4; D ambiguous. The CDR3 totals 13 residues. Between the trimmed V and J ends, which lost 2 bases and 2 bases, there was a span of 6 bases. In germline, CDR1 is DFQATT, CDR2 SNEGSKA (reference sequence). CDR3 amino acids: CSARQQTNEKLFF. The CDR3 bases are TGCAGTGCTAGACAGCAGACTAATGAAAAACTGTTTTTT.

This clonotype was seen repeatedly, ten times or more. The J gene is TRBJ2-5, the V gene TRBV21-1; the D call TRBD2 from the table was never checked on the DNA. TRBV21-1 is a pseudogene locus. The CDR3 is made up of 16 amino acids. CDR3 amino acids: CASSNREEDYQETQYF. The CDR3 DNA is TGTGCCAGCAGCAATCGGGAGGAGGACTACCAAGAGACCCAGTACTTC.

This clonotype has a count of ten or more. CDR3 sequence: CAISEQGEETQYF. Written as DNA, the CDR3 is TGTGCCATCAGTGAACAGGGGGAAGAGACCCAGTACTTC. The chain uses TRBV10-3 and TRBJ2-5; TRBD1 matches at 8 bases. This CDR3 has 13 amino acids. Germline V lookup: CDR1 ENHRY, CDR2 SYGVKD. Trimming cost V 3 bases and J 3 bases; bases outside gene matches: 0.

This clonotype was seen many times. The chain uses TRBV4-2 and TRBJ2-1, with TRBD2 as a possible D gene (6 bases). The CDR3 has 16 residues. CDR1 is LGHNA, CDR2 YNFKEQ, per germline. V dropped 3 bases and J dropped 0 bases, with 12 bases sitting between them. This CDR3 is CASSQGTSSSYNEQFF. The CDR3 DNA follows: TGTGCCAGCAGCCAGGGGACTTCCAGCTCCTACAATGAGCAGTTCTTC.

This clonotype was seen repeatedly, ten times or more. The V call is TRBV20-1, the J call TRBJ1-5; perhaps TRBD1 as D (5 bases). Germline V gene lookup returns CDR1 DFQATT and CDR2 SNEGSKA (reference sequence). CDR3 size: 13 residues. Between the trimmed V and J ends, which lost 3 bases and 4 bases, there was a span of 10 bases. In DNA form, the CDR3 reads TGCAGTGCTAGCCCCCGGGGGAATCAGCCCCAGCATTTT. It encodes CSASPRGNQPQHF.

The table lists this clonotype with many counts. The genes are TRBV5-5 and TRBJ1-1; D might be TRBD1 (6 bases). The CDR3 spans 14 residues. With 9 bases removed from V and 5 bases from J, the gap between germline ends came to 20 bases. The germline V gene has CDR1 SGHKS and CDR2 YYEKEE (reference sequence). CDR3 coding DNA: TGTGCCACCCACGGGGGGGGCGTAGGAACTGAAGCTTTCTTT. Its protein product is CATHGGGVGTEAFF.

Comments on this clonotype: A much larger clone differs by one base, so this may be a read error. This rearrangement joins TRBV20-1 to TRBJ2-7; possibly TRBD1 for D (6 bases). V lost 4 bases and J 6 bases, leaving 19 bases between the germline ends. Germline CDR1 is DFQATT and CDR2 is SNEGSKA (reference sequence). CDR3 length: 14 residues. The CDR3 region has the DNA TGCAGTGCTAAATCAGGGGTGGACCTCCTCGAGCAGTACTTC. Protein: CSAKSGVDLLEQYF.

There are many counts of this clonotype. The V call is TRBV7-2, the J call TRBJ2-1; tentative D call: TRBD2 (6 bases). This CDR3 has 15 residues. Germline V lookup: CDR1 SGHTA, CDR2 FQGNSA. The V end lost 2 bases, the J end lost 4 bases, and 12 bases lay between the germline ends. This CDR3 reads CASSLLKGLYNEQFF. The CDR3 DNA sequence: TGTGCCAGCAGCTTACTCAAGGGACTTTACAATGAGCAGTTCTTC.

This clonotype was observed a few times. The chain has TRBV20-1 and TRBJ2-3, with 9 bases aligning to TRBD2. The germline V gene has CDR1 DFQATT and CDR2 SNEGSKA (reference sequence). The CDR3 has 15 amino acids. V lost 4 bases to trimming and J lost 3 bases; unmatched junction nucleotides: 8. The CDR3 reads CSATWRGGVTDTQYF. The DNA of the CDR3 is TGCAGTGCTACTTGGCGGGGGGGCGTAACAGATACGCAGTATTTT.

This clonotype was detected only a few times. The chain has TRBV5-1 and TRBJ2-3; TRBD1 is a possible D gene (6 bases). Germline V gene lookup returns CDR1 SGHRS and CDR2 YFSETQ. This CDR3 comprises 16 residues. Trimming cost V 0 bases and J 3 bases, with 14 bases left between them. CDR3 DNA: TGCGCCAGCAGCTTGGGGACAGAAAGGGCGACAGATACGCAGTATTTT. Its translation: CASSLGTERATDTQYF.

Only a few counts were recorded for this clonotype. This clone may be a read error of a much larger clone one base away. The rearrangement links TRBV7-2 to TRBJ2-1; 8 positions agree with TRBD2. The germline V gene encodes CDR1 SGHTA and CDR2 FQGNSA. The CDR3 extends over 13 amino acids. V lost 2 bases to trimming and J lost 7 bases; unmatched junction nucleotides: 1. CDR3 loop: CASSLKRENEQFF. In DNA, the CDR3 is TGTGCCAGCAGCTTAAAGCGGGAGAATGAGCAGTTCTTC.

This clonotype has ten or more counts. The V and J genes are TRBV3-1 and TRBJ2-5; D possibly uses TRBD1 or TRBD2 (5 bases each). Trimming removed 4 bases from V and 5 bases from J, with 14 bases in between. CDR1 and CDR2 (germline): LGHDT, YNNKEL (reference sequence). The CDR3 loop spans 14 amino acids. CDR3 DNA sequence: TGTGCCAGCAGCCCGAGAGGGCCAGGGGAGACCCAGTACTTC. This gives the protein CASSPRGPGETQYF.